Shown below are 11 T cell receptor beta chains from a single sample sequenced in a study of T cell clones after liver transplantation. Sequencing was performed with immunoSEQ multiplex PCR; in TCRdb, only in-frame clones are kept and a portion is missing. This table holds tens of thousands of clones, approximately 87% found once. The sequencing used CD4+ T cells from blood, collected at the 22-month timepoint. These TCRs come from a human patient who received a liver transplant. Some of the T cells might come from the graft donor.

The J gene is TRBJ1-2, the V gene TRBV19; a weak D match, TRBD1 (5 bases). This CDR3 is 15 amino acids long. V shed 4 bases and J shed 5 bases, with 17 bases lying between them. Germline V gives CDR1 LNHDA, CDR2 SQIVND (reference sequence). The CDR3 is CASSTTRDARYGYTF. The CDR3 coding sequence is TGTGCCAGTAGTACAACCCGGGACGCAAGATATGGCTACACCTTC.

The chain is built from TRBV27 and TRBJ1-6; 7 bases are a match to TRBD1. This CDR3 has 17 residues. Germline CDR1 MNHEY, CDR2 SMNVEV (reference sequence). J gave up 3 bases and V 5 bases, and 10 bases lay outside the gene matches. DNA of the CDR3: TGTGCCAGCAGTATCCGACAGGGTATGGTCTATAATTCACCCCTCCACTTT. Protein sequence: CASSIRQGMVYNSPLHF.

The chain employs TRBV28 and TRBJ2-6; weak D call: TRBD2 (5 bases). Trimming shortened V by 2 bases and J by 0 bases, and 14 bases separated the two germline ends. Germline loops: CDR1 MDHEN, CDR2 SYDVKM. This CDR3 comprises 18 residues. This CDR3 reads CASSLLDGVTSGANVLTF. The CDR3 DNA is TGTGCCAGCAGTTTACTGGACGGGGTTACCTCTGGGGCCAACGTCCTGACTTTC.

V and J are TRBV6-5 and TRBJ2-5; TRBD2 aligns across 10 bases. This CDR3 has 14 amino acids. The V gene's germline CDR1 is MNHEY and CDR2 SVGAGI. The trim removed 4 bases at V and 10 bases at J, leaving 9 bases unmatched. CDR3 sequence (DNA): TGTGCCAGCAGTTGGGGGCTAGCGGGGGATGTCCAGTACTTC. Protein sequence: CASSWGLAGDVQYF.

The gene calls are TRBV6-1 and TRBJ2-7; D gene unclear. V was trimmed by 6 bases and J by 0 bases, leaving 12 bases between them. The CDR3 extends over 14 amino acids. Looked up from germline, CDR1 is MNHNS and CDR2 is SASEGT. The CDR3 DNA is TGTGCCAGCAGGCCCCCAGGCAGCTCCTACGAGCAGTACTTC. This codes for CASRPPGSSYEQYF.

The chain couples TRBV6-1 to TRBJ1-5; D remains ambiguous. V was cut by 5 bases and J by 5 bases, with 16 bases left in between. The germline V gene encodes CDR1 MNHNS and CDR2 SASEGT. The CDR3 runs to 15 residues. CDR3 in DNA: TGTGCCAGCAGTCGATCGGTCGGCCTGGATCAGCCCCAGCATTTT. Translation: CASSRSVGLDQPQHF.

The chain employs TRBV9 and TRBJ2-2, with unresolved D. Trimming left V 3 bases short and J 6 bases short, with 12 bases between. CDR1 and CDR2 (germline): SGDLS, YYNGEE. The CDR3 consists of 14 residues. The CDR3, as DNA: TGTGCCAGCAGCGCTCAAGCATCATCCGGGGAGCTGTTTTTT. This codes for CASSAQASSGELFF.

The genes are TRBV5-1 and TRBJ2-5, with unresolved D. The CDR3 spans 12 residues. CDR1 and CDR2 (germline): SGHRS, YFSETQ. Between the trimmed V and J ends, which lost 0 bases and 3 bases, there was a span of 3 bases. DNA for the CDR3: TGCGCCAGCAGCTTGGTGGAAGAGACCCAGTACTTC. Translation gives CASSLVEETQYF.

The V gene is TRBV6-5, the J gene TRBJ1-2, with D possibly being TRBD1 (6 bases). The V and J ends lost 9 bases and 2 bases respectively, with 19 bases between them. This CDR3 has 15 amino acids. The germline V gene has CDR1 MNHEY and CDR2 SVGAGI. The CDR3 loop reads CASYPWAGENYGYTF. The CDR3 DNA sequence: TGTGCCAGTTATCCCTGGGCAGGGGAAAACTATGGCTACACCTTC.

V and J are TRBV7-2 and TRBJ1-2, with D unclear. Germline CDR1 reads SGHTA; CDR2 reads FQGNSA. The CDR3 runs 15 residues. Trimming took off 1 base at V and 4 bases at J, with 13 bases between the two ends. The CDR3, as DNA: TGTGCCAGCAGCTTAGAGACTGGACGGTCCTATGGCTACACCTTC. Translating gives CASSLETGRSYGYTF. Based on the CDR3 plus reference TRBV7-2 and TRBJ1-2, the full variable domain is GAGVSQSPSNKVTEKGKDVELRCDPISGHTALYWYRQSLGQGLEFLIYFQGNSAPDKSGLPSDRFSAERTGGSVSTLTIQRTQQEDSAVYLCASSLETGRSYGYTFGSGTRLTVV.

This clone was detected once. The V and J genes are TRBV27 and TRBJ2-5; D might be TRBD1 or TRBD2, each matching 5 bases. From germline, CDR1 is MNHEY and CDR2 SMNVEV (reference sequence). V dropped 6 bases and J dropped 9 bases, with 17 bases sitting between them. This CDR3 spans 13 amino acids. The CDR3 region is CASSGTHQGAQYF. In DNA, the CDR3 is TGTGCCAGCAGCGGGACCCACCAAGGGGCCCAGTACTTC.